These T cell receptor beta chains were read from a single sample in a study of T cell repertoires in aging, cancer and after chemotherapy. MiXCR, run by TCRdb on the multiplex PCR reads, gives a single entry per CDR3 protein. This table has around 5,000 distinct CDR3 sequences, 20% to 30% appearing once. The sample comprised blood. These receptors were taken from a human donor in good health. Both conserved end residues are part of each CDR3. A D gene is named only where the DNA matches it firmly. Clone size is stated in some rows and not others, as once, few, many or a class when expanded.

V gene: TRBV24-1
J gene: TRBJ2-2
D gene: TRBD2
clone size: medium-sized
CDR3 DNA: TGTGCCACCAGTGATTCTTCCGGGGGGGCGGACACCGGGGAGCTGTTTTTT
CDR3 protein: CATSDSSGGADTGELFF

V gene: TRBV5-1
J gene: TRBJ2-2
D gene: TRBD2
clone size: few
CDR3 DNA: TGCGCCAGCAGGCGGCTAGCGGGACCTAACACCGGGGAGCTGTTTTTT
CDR3 protein: CASRRLAGPNTGELFF

V gene: TRBV7-2
J gene: TRBJ1-6
D gene: TRBD1
clone size: -
CDR3 DNA: TGTGCCAGCAGCTTAGGTGGAGGGGGCATGGATTCACCCCTCCACTTT
CDR3 protein: CASSLGGGGMDSPLHF

V gene: TRBV12-3/TRBV12-4
J gene: TRBJ1-1
D gene: -
clone size: few
CDR3 DNA: TGTGCCAGCAGTTTTTATCGAAACACTGAAGCTTTCTTT
CDR3 protein: CASSFYRNTEAFF

V gene: TRBV4-3
J gene: TRBJ2-7
D gene: -
clone size: few
CDR3 DNA: TGCGCCAGCAGCCAAGCATTCCGGTCAGGGTACGAGCAGTACTTC
CDR3 protein: CASSQAFRSGYEQYF

V gene: TRBV6-2/TRBV6-3
J gene: TRBJ2-2
D gene: TRBD1
clone size: medium-sized
CDR3 DNA: TGTGCCATCCGACAGGGGAACACCGGGGAGCTGTTTTTT
CDR3 protein: CAIRQGNTGELFF

V gene: TRBV4-1
J gene: TRBJ2-7
D gene: -
clone size: -
CDR3 DNA: TGCGCCAGCAGCCCCCCCATCGGGACGGTGTCCTACGAGCAGTACTTC
CDR3 protein: CASSPPIGTVSYEQYF

V gene: TRBV5-4
J gene: TRBJ2-7
D gene: -
clone size: few
CDR3 DNA: TGTGCCAGCAGCTTGGCGCCGGGGGACGCGGAGTACTTC
CDR3 protein: CASSLAPGDAEYF

V gene: TRBV20-1
J gene: TRBJ2-3
D gene: TRBD2
clone size: few
CDR3 DNA: TGCAGTGCTAGAGATTCGGCTAGCGGGAGGGTAGATACGCAGTATTTT
CDR3 protein: CSARDSASGRVDTQYF

V gene: TRBV30
J gene: TRBJ1-1
D gene: TRBD1
clone size: -
CDR3 DNA: TGTGCCTGGAGTGCCTACAGGGGGCTCACTGAAGCTTTCTTT
CDR3 protein: CAWSAYRGLTEAFF